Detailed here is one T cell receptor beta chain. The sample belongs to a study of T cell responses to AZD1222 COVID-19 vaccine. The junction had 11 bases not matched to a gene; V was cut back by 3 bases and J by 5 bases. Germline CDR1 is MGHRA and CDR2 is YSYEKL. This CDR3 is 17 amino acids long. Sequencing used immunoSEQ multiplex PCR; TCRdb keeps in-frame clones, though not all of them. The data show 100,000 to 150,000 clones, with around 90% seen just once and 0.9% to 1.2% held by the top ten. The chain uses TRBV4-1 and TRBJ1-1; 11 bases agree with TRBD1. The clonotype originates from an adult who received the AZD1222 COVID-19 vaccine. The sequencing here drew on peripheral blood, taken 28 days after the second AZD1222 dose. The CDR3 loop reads CASSQAPGTGGYTEAFF. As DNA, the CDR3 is TGCGCCAGCAGCCAGGCCCCCGGGACAGGGGGTTATACTGAAGCTTTCTTT.